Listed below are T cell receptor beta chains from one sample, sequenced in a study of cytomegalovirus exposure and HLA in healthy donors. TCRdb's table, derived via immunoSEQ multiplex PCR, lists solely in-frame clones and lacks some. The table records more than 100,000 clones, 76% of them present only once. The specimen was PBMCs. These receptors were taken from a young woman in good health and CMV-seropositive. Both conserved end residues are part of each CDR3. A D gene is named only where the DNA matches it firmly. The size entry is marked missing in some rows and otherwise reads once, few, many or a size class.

CDR3aa: CASSVGTGGPLSYEQYF; CDR3nt: TGTGCCAGCAGCGTAGGGACAGGGGGTCCCCTCTCCTACGAGCAGTACTTC; abundance: -; j_gene: TRBJ2-7; d_gene: TRBD1; v_gene: TRBV9
CDR3aa: CASSLQEGVANYGYTF; CDR3nt: TGCGCCAGCAGCCTCCAGGAGGGAGTGGCTAACTATGGCTACACCTTC; abundance: once; j_gene: TRBJ1-2; d_gene: -; v_gene: TRBV4-1
CDR3aa: CAWRLGGGYGYTF; CDR3nt: TGTGCCTGGCGTCTAGGGGGCGGGTATGGCTACACCTTC; abundance: -; j_gene: TRBJ1-2; d_gene: TRBD1; v_gene: TRBV30
CDR3aa: CASSDQGQYNEKLFF; CDR3nt: TGTGCCAGCAGTGACCAGGGACAGTATAATGAAAAACTGTTTTTT; abundance: -; j_gene: TRBJ1-4; d_gene: TRBD1; v_gene: TRBV25-1
CDR3aa: CASSSLTRTDGYTF; CDR3nt: TGTGCCAGCAGCTCCCTGACTAGGACGGATGGCTACACCTTC; abundance: few; j_gene: TRBJ1-2; d_gene: -; v_gene: TRBV13
CDR3aa: CASAPLGRTDTQYF; CDR3nt: TGTGCCAGCGCCCCTCTGGGCCGCACAGATACGCAGTATTTT; abundance: -; j_gene: TRBJ2-3; d_gene: -; v_gene: TRBV14
CDR3aa: CASSSGTGASYEQYF; CDR3nt: TGTGCCAGTAGTAGCGGGACAGGGGCTTCCTACGAGCAGTACTTC; abundance: few; j_gene: TRBJ2-7; d_gene: TRBD1; v_gene: TRBV19
CDR3aa: CASSPSGQAYYEQYF; CDR3nt: TGCGCCAGCAGCCCGAGTGGACAGGCCTACTACGAGCAGTACTTC; abundance: -; j_gene: TRBJ2-7; d_gene: TRBD1; v_gene: TRBV5-1
CDR3aa: CASSPQGQAYNEQFF; CDR3nt: TGTGCCAGCTCACCACAGGGACAGGCCTACAATGAGCAGTTCTTC; abundance: -; j_gene: TRBJ2-1; d_gene: TRBD1; v_gene: TRBV18
CDR3aa: CASSLGHGQEQYF; CDR3nt: TGTGCCAGCAGCTTGGGACATGGGCAAGAGCAGTACTTC; abundance: -; j_gene: TRBJ2-7; d_gene: -; v_gene: TRBV7-2
CDR3aa: CAISERGGSRNTEAFF; CDR3nt: TGTGCCATCAGTGAGAGGGGGGGATCCCGGAACACTGAAGCTTTCTTT; abundance: -; j_gene: TRBJ1-1; d_gene: -; v_gene: TRBV10-3
CDR3aa: CAWSRGTQYF; CDR3nt: TGTGCCTGGAGCAGAGGTACCCAGTACTTC; abundance: -; j_gene: TRBJ2-5; d_gene: -; v_gene: TRBV30
CDR3aa: CASSFTRAGGYLGAGELFF; CDR3nt: TGTGCCAGCAGCTTTACCCGAGCGGGAGGGTACTTAGGTGCCGGGGAGCTGTTTTTT; abundance: -; j_gene: TRBJ2-2; d_gene: TRBD2; v_gene: TRBV11-2
CDR3aa: CASSYGAGAIYEQYF; CDR3nt: TGTGCCAGCAGTTACGGGGCAGGGGCTATTTACGAGCAGTACTTC; abundance: few; j_gene: TRBJ2-7; d_gene: -; v_gene: TRBV6-5
CDR3aa: CSVQGAAEAFF; CDR3nt: TGCAGCGTCCAGGGGGCGGCTGAAGCTTTCTTT; abundance: -; j_gene: TRBJ1-1; d_gene: TRBD1; v_gene: TRBV29-1
CDR3aa: CASMRRTGGPYEQYF; CDR3nt: TGTGCCAGCATGCGTAGGACAGGGGGACCCTACGAGCAGTACTTC; abundance: -; j_gene: TRBJ2-7; d_gene: TRBD1; v_gene: TRBV2
CDR3aa: CAWSAGVTYEQYF; CDR3nt: TGTGCCTGGAGTGCAGGGGTTACCTACGAGCAGTACTTC; abundance: -; j_gene: TRBJ2-7; d_gene: -; v_gene: TRBV30
CDR3aa: CASSPPGTGREKLFF; CDR3nt: TGTGCCAGCAGTCCTCCCGGGACAGGGCGTGAAAAACTGTTTTTT; abundance: -; j_gene: TRBJ1-4; d_gene: TRBD1; v_gene: TRBV28
CDR3aa: CASSVSLDTQYF; CDR3nt: TGTGCCAGCAGCGTATCTTTAGATACGCAGTATTTT; abundance: -; j_gene: TRBJ2-3; d_gene: -; v_gene: TRBV9
CDR3aa: CASSEGRGNQPQHF; CDR3nt: TGTGCCAGCAGTGAGGGGAGGGGCAATCAGCCCCAGCATTTT; abundance: -; j_gene: TRBJ1-5; d_gene: -; v_gene: TRBV2
CDR3aa: CASSPRSSGVSTDTQYF; CDR3nt: TGTGCCAGCAGCCCACGTAGTAGCGGGGTGAGCACAGATACGCAGTATTTT; abundance: once; j_gene: TRBJ2-3; d_gene: TRBD2; v_gene: TRBV4-2
CDR3aa: CASSGQPIGVYEQYF; CDR3nt: TGTGCCAGTAGTGGACAGCCTATTGGGGTCTACGAGCAGTACTTC; abundance: -; j_gene: TRBJ2-7; d_gene: -; v_gene: TRBV19
CDR3aa: CASSTLGGEQYF; CDR3nt: TGTGCCAGTAGTACTCTGGGGGGTGAGCAGTACTTC; abundance: -; j_gene: TRBJ2-7; d_gene: -; v_gene: TRBV19
CDR3aa: CASSLDQGGYGYTF; CDR3nt: TGTGCCAGCAGCTTAGACCAGGGGGGCTATGGCTACACCTTC; abundance: few; j_gene: TRBJ1-2; d_gene: TRBD1; v_gene: TRBV11-2
CDR3aa: CASSPLGLAAAYEQYF; CDR3nt: TGTGCCAGCAGTCCCCTAGGACTAGCTGCCGCCTACGAGCAGTACTTC; abundance: -; j_gene: TRBJ2-7; d_gene: TRBD2; v_gene: TRBV27
CDR3aa: CASSYTGRNSPLHF; CDR3nt: TGTGCCAGCAGTTACACAGGCCGGAATTCACCCCTCCACTTT; abundance: -; j_gene: TRBJ1-6; d_gene: -; v_gene: TRBV6-5
CDR3aa: CASSSPGQGREKLFF; CDR3nt: TGTGCCAGCAGCTCCCCGGGACAGGGTCGCGAAAAACTGTTTTTT; abundance: few; j_gene: TRBJ1-4; d_gene: TRBD1; v_gene: TRBV7-9
CDR3aa: CASSPIGANVLTF; CDR3nt: TGTGCCAGCAGCCCAATTGGGGCCAACGTCCTGACTTTC; abundance: -; j_gene: TRBJ2-6; d_gene: -; v_gene: TRBV14
CDR3aa: CAFLGVSGANVLTF; CDR3nt: TGTGCCTTTCTAGGGGTTTCTGGGGCCAACGTCCTGACTTTC; abundance: -; j_gene: TRBJ2-6; d_gene: -; v_gene: TRBV5-4
CDR3aa: CASSLYAGLGNEQFF; CDR3nt: TGTGCCAGCAGCTTGTACGCGGGACTCGGCAATGAGCAGTTCTTC; abundance: -; j_gene: TRBJ2-1; d_gene: -; v_gene: TRBV9
CDR3aa: CASSHTSGGIQETQYF; CDR3nt: TGTGCCAGCAGCCACACTAGCGGGGGGATTCAAGAGACCCAGTACTTC; abundance: -; j_gene: TRBJ2-5; d_gene: TRBD2; v_gene: TRBV7-9
CDR3aa: CASSSSRLRRTNTEAFF; CDR3nt: TGCGCCAGCAGCTCGTCCAGGTTACGTCGTACGAACACTGAAGCTTTCTTT; abundance: -; j_gene: TRBJ1-1; d_gene: -; v_gene: TRBV5-1
CDR3aa: CSVGGTGRTEAFF; CDR3nt: TGCAGCGTGGGAGGGACAGGGAGAACTGAAGCTTTCTTT; abundance: -; j_gene: TRBJ1-1; d_gene: TRBD1; v_gene: TRBV29-1
CDR3aa: CSARTDRNTIYF; CDR3nt: TGCAGCGCCCGGACAGATAGAAACACCATATATTTT; abundance: once; j_gene: TRBJ1-3; d_gene: -; v_gene: TRBV29-1
CDR3aa: CASSSSTSGYHNEQFF; CDR3nt: TGTGCCAGCAGCTCTTCGACTAGCGGGTACCACAATGAGCAGTTCTTC; abundance: -; j_gene: TRBJ2-1; d_gene: TRBD2; v_gene: TRBV7-3
CDR3aa: CASRIRTSGRYEQYF; CDR3nt: TGTGCCAGTAGGATAAGGACTAGCGGGAGATACGAGCAGTACTTC; abundance: -; j_gene: TRBJ2-7; d_gene: TRBD2; v_gene: TRBV19
CDR3aa: CASSTLARAKRNQPQHF; CDR3nt: TGTGCCAGCAGTACCCTGGCCAGGGCCAAGAGGAATCAGCCCCAGCATTTT; abundance: -; j_gene: TRBJ1-5; d_gene: -; v_gene: TRBV28
CDR3aa: CASSFSRGSQETQYF; CDR3nt: TGTGCCAGCAGCTTTAGCAGGGGAAGCCAAGAGACCCAGTACTTC; abundance: -; j_gene: TRBJ2-5; d_gene: -; v_gene: TRBV7-6
CDR3aa: CASSLGRGEDGYGYTF; CDR3nt: TGTGCCAGCAGCTTAGGTCGGGGGGAGGACGGCTATGGCTACACCTTC; abundance: -; j_gene: TRBJ1-2; d_gene: -; v_gene: TRBV7-9
CDR3aa: CASSLQGGTQPQHF; CDR3nt: TGTGCCAGCAGCTTACAGGGGGGTACTCAGCCCCAGCATTTT; abundance: once; j_gene: TRBJ1-5; d_gene: TRBD1; v_gene: TRBV7-9
CDR3aa: CASRSQGANSPLHF; CDR3nt: TGTGCCAGCAGATCTCAGGGGGCAAATTCACCCCTCCACTTT; abundance: -; j_gene: TRBJ1-6; d_gene: TRBD1; v_gene: TRBV11-2
CDR3aa: CASSLGGALIPEQFF; CDR3nt: TGTGCCAGCAGCTTAGGCGGAGCCTTGATCCCTGAGCAGTTCTTC; abundance: -; j_gene: TRBJ2-1; d_gene: -; v_gene: TRBV7-9
CDR3aa: CASSYLRLYEQYF; CDR3nt: TGTGCCAGCAGTTACTTACGACTCTACGAGCAGTACTTC; abundance: -; j_gene: TRBJ2-7; d_gene: -; v_gene: TRBV6-6
CDR3aa: CASSPNPDNSPLHF; CDR3nt: TGTGCCAGCAGCCCCAACCCAGATAATTCACCCCTCCACTTT; abundance: once; j_gene: TRBJ1-6; d_gene: -; v_gene: TRBV5-6
CDR3aa: CASSPYSTGGRTDTQYF; CDR3nt: TGTGCCAGCAGCCCCTACTCCACAGGGGGCCGCACAGATACGCAGTATTTT; abundance: -; j_gene: TRBJ2-3; d_gene: TRBD1; v_gene: TRBV7-9
CDR3aa: CASSQGGRDRAAEQYF; CDR3nt: TGTGCCAGCAGCCAGGGAGGAAGGGACAGGGCGGCCGAGCAGTACTTC; abundance: -; j_gene: TRBJ2-7; d_gene: TRBD1; v_gene: TRBV9
CDR3aa: CASRDSGGGNEQFF; CDR3nt: TGTGCCAGCAGGGATAGCGGGGGCGGTAATGAGCAGTTCTTC; abundance: -; j_gene: TRBJ2-1; d_gene: TRBD2; v_gene: TRBV5-4
CDR3aa: CASSKYGTGRREDGYTF; CDR3nt: TGTGCCAGCAGCAAATATGGGACAGGGAGGCGAGAAGATGGCTACACCTTC; abundance: few; j_gene: TRBJ1-2; d_gene: TRBD1; v_gene: TRBV27
CDR3aa: CASSLARYNEQFF; CDR3nt: TGTGCCAGCAGCTTAGCCAGATACAATGAGCAGTTCTTC; abundance: -; j_gene: TRBJ2-1; d_gene: -; v_gene: TRBV11-1
CDR3aa: CATSMGGSNQPQHF; CDR3nt: TGTGCCACCTCCATGGGGGGGAGCAATCAGCCCCAGCATTTT; abundance: -; j_gene: TRBJ1-5; d_gene: -; v_gene: TRBV28